These 10 T cell receptor beta chains originate from one sample sequenced in a study of identical twins. TCRdb passed the 5' RACE reads through MiXCR, listing each CDR3 protein once. The repertoire holds about 570,000 distinct CDR3 sequences, with roughly 9.9% as singletons. These data also formed part of another study, on yellow fever vaccine responses in identical twins.

Sequencing used PBMCs. These receptors were obtained from a woman younger than 35 in good health.

This clonotype was seen repeatedly, ten times or more. DNA for the CDR3: TGTGCCAGCAGTTTTCACAGTTACGAGCAGTACTTC. It specifies CASSFHSYEQYF. V usage is TRBV12-3 or TRBV12-4 and J usage is TRBJ2-7; D is uncertain. Between the trimmed V and J ends, which lost 3 bases and 4 bases, there was a span of 7 bases. This CDR3 region has 12 residues.

This clonotype was counted at least ten times. This chain uses TRBV12-3 or TRBV12-4 with TRBJ2-7, with a weak D call TRBD1 (6 bases). The CDR3 has 13 amino acids. V was cut by 3 bases and J by 5 bases, with 11 bases left in between. CDR3 nucleotides: TGTGCCAGCAGTTTCAGGGGTTCCCACGAGCAGTACTTC. Translating it yields CASSFRGSHEQYF.

This sequence joins TRBV20-1 and TRBJ2-1; D is undetermined. With 2 bases removed from V and 10 bases from J, the gap between germline ends came to 12 bases. CDR1 DFQATT and CDR2 SNEGSKA come from the germline V gene (reference sequence). This CDR3 spans 12 amino acids. This CDR3 reads CSARRPAGEQFF. CDR3 nucleotides: TGCAGTGCTAGAAGACCTGCCGGGGAGCAGTTCTTC.

This rearrangement joins TRBV7-8 to TRBJ2-7; 9 nucleotides align to TRBD2. CDR3 length: 15 amino acids. V dropped 5 bases and J dropped 6; count of bases not matched to a gene: 11. CDR1 and CDR2 (germline): SGHVS, FQNEAQ. The CDR3 reads CASSLPRGTSSEQYF. The CDR3 DNA reads TGTGCCAGCAGCCTCCCGCGGGGGACTAGCTCCGAGCAGTACTTC.

V gene TRBV15 combines with J gene TRBJ2-7; D is uncertain. Trimming left V 2 bases short and J 5 bases short, with 10 bases between. Germline V gene lookup returns CDR1 LNHNV and CDR2 YYDKDF (reference sequence). This CDR3 region has 13 residues. CDR3 region: CATSRTQSHEQYF. CDR3 DNA sequence: TGTGCCACCAGCAGAACGCAGAGCCACGAGCAGTACTTC.

The chain employs TRBV7-2 and TRBJ1-1; tentatively, D is TRBD1 (5 bases). The CDR3 has 13 amino acids. CDR1 is SGHTA and CDR2 is FQGNSA in the germline V gene. V dropped 1 base and J dropped 10 bases, with 13 bases sitting between them. The CDR3 sequence is CASSLERGRGAFF. CDR3 coding DNA: TGTGCCAGCAGCTTAGAGCGGGGAAGGGGAGCTTTCTTT.

This clonotype showed up many times. The chain uses TRBV12-3 or TRBV12-4 and TRBJ2-7; D may correspond to TRBD1 or TRBD2 (5 bases each). Trimming took off 6 bases at V and 0 bases at J, with 9 bases between the two ends. The CDR3 sequence is 13 residues long. In DNA, the CDR3 is TGTGCCAGCAGGGAAGGGACCTCCTACGAGCAGTACTTC. This translates into CASREGTSYEQYF.

This clonotype was counted only a few times. J is TRBJ2-5 and V is TRBV5-1, with 13 positions matching TRBD2. V lost 1 base and J lost 5; bases outside the gene matches: 8. Per germline, CDR1 SGHRS and CDR2 YFSETQ. The CDR3 runs to 17 residues. The CDR3 nucleotides read TGCGCCAGCAGCTTGTCACTAGCGGGGGGGCTTGAGGAGACCCAGTACTTC. Amino acids: CASSLSLAGGLEETQYF.

In its sample, this clonotype was seen a few times. The gene calls are TRBV20-1 and TRBJ2-7, with TRBD1 matching over 10 bases. CDR1 and CDR2 (germline): DFQATT, SNEGSKA (reference sequence). V lost 6 bases to trimming and J lost 4 bases; unmatched junction nucleotides: 12. This CDR3 is built from 15 residues. CDR3 protein: CSATDRGRLSYEQYF. The CDR3 region has the DNA TGCAGTGCCACCGACAGGGGGCGCTTGTCTTACGAGCAGTACTTC.

This clonotype was detected ten times or more. The chain joins TRBV3-1 to TRBJ2-7; 11 bases are a match to TRBD2. The germline CDR1 and CDR2 sequences are LGHDT and YNNKEL (reference sequence). The trim removed 3 bases at V and 3 bases at J, leaving 7 bases unmatched. The CDR3 covers 16 residues. For the CDR3, the DNA is TGTGCCAGCAGCCAGGGGCTAGCGGGGGGATTCTACGAGCAGTACTTC. Amino acids: CASSQGLAGGFYEQYF.